What follows are 28 T cell receptor beta chains derived from one specimen sequenced in a study of control samples from healthy donors and cancer patients. Sequencing was performed with immunoSEQ multiplex PCR; in TCRdb, only in-frame clones are kept and a portion is missing. The data contain 100,000 to 150,000 clones, 92% of them singletons. Sequenced sample: blood. These receptors originate from a woman aged 45 to 65 in good health.

The CDR3 nucleotides read TGTGCCAGCAGTCAAGGTGGGACAAATACCTACGAGCAGTACTTC. Its translation: CASSQGGTNTYEQYF. V usage is TRBV7-2 and J usage is TRBJ2-7, with TRBD1 as a possible D gene (6 bases). V lost 6 bases to trimming and J lost 2 bases, with 17 bases between them. Looked up from germline, CDR1 is SGHTA and CDR2 is FQGNSA. CDR3 size: 15 residues.

This chain uses TRBV28 with TRBJ2-5; 8 positions match TRBD1. CDR1 is MDHEN, CDR2 SYDVKM, per germline. CDR3 length: 17 residues. V gave up 6 bases and J gave up 2 bases; unmatched junction bases: 14. DNA for the CDR3: TGTGCCAGCAGCCGAATGACCGGCCGGGACAGGCAAGAGACCCAGTACTTC. Translating it yields CASSRMTGRDRQETQYF.

The rearrangement links TRBV21-1 to TRBJ1-5. TRBV21-1 is classified as a pseudogene. The CDR3 has 20 residues. CDR3 sequence: CASSNSSAGRELDSNQPQHF. The CDR3 nucleotides read TGTGCCAGCAGCAACTCTAGTGCGGGAAGGGAACTTGATAGCAATCAGCCCCAGCATTTT.

This sequence joins TRBV27 and TRBJ1-1; a weak D match, TRBD1 (5 bases). This CDR3 has 14 amino acids. Germline loops: CDR1 MNHEY, CDR2 SMNVEV (reference sequence). Trimming cost V 3 bases and J 0 bases, with 8 bases left between them. CDR3 loop: CASSLRGMNTEAFF. DNA of the CDR3: TGTGCCAGCAGTTTGCGGGGGATGAACACTGAAGCTTTCTTT.

The gene calls are TRBV5-1 and TRBJ1-2; TRBD1 matches at 7 bases. The CDR3 has 15 amino acids. The germline V gene encodes CDR1 SGHRS and CDR2 YFSETQ. J gave up 3 bases and V 1 base, and 6 bases lay outside the gene matches. CDR3 region: CASSLSTGTDYGYTF. The CDR3 DNA follows: TGCGCCAGCAGCTTGTCAACCGGGACAGACTATGGCTACACCTTC.

The rearrangement links TRBV30 to TRBJ1-1, with D perhaps matching TRBD1 (6 bases). V was pared by 5 bases and J by 6 bases, with 19 bases between. Germline V gives CDR1 GTSNPN, CDR2 SVGIG (reference sequence). The CDR3 totals 14 residues. This CDR3 is CAWGSYYRASEAFF. The CDR3, as DNA: TGTGCCTGGGGATCATATTACAGGGCCTCTGAAGCTTTCTTT.

V usage is TRBV12-3 or TRBV12-4 and J usage is TRBJ2-1, with D perhaps TRBD1 or TRBD2 (5 bases each). V shed 5 bases and J shed 9 bases, with 5 bases lying between them. The CDR3 spans 10 residues. In nucleotides, the CDR3 is TGTGCCAGCAGTGGGGGTGAGCAGTTCTTC. It codes for CASSGGEQFF.

The chain joins TRBV13 to TRBJ1-2, with 9 bases aligning to TRBD1. Germline-derived CDR1 and CDR2 are PRHDT and FYEKMQ (reference sequence). J lost 7 bases, V lost 0 bases, and 9 bases had no gene match. This CDR3 is 16 amino acids long. The CDR3: CASSLGRRGDRVGYTF. CDR3 sequence (DNA): TGTGCCAGCAGCTTAGGGAGGAGGGGGGACAGGGTTGGCTACACCTTC.

The J gene is TRBJ1-2, the V gene TRBV9; 9 bases fit TRBD1. This CDR3 is built from 17 residues. Germline values: CDR1 SGDLS, CDR2 YYNGEE. Trimming cost V 3 bases and J 2 bases; bases outside gene matches: 11. CDR3 loop: CASSAHPGTGLNYGYTF. CDR3 coding DNA: TGTGCCAGCAGCGCCCACCCGGGGACAGGGCTAAACTATGGCTACACCTTC.

The rearrangement uses TRBV5-1 and TRBJ2-5, with 9 bases matching TRBD2. The germline CDR1 and CDR2 sequences are SGHRS and YFSETQ. This CDR3 has 16 residues. The V segment lost 0 bases and the J segment 2 bases; nucleotides outside the gene matches: 5. CDR3 sequence: CASSLGAGGQQETQYF. CDR3 nucleotides: TGCGCCAGCAGCTTGGGAGCGGGGGGCCAACAAGAGACCCAGTACTTC.

Comment on this clone: Other nucleotide sequences in the sample specify the same CDR3. The chain recombines TRBV30 with TRBJ1-5; D may be TRBD1 (5 bases). The germline V gene has CDR1 GTSNPN and CDR2 SVGIG (reference sequence). Trimming removed 1 base from V and 1 base from J, with 5 bases in between. The CDR3 consists of 13 residues. The CDR3 nucleotides read TGTGCCTGGAGTGGGGGGAGCAATCAGCCCCAGCATTTT. Protein: CAWSGGSNQPQHF.

V is TRBV5-1 and J is TRBJ2-1; TRBD2 matches 8 bases. The CDR3 has 15 residues. J was trimmed by 6 bases and V by 2 bases; bases with no gene match: 7. Germline CDR1 is SGHRS and CDR2 is YFSETQ. The chain's CDR3 is CASSLVAGGPNEQFF. Written as DNA, the CDR3 is TGCGCCAGCAGCTTAGTCGCGGGGGGCCCCAATGAGCAGTTCTTC.

This chain connects TRBV6-5 to TRBJ2-7, with 8 bases aligning to TRBD2. Trimming cost V 6 bases and J 1 base; bases outside gene matches: 8. The CDR3 extends over 15 amino acids. Looked up from germline, CDR1 is MNHEY and CDR2 is SVGAGI. CDR3 loop: CASRLGLATSYEQYF. CDR3 nucleotides: TGTGCCAGCAGACTCGGACTAGCTACGTCCTACGAGCAGTACTTC.

The V gene is TRBV5-4, the J gene TRBJ1-1; D remains ambiguous. V lost 1 base, J lost 1 base, and 5 bases lay in between. Germline V lookup: CDR1 SGHNT, CDR2 YYREEE (reference sequence). The CDR3 consists of 13 residues. In DNA, the CDR3 is TGTGCCAGCAGCTTGACACAGAACACTGAAGCTTTCTTT. This translates into CASSLTQNTEAFF.

The rearrangement joins TRBV9 to TRBJ2-7, with 7 bases lining up with TRBD2. Germline V gene sequence: CDR1 SGDLS, CDR2 YYNGEE. J gave up 6 bases and V 0 bases, and 3 bases lay outside the gene matches. The CDR3 extends over 13 amino acids. CDR3 nucleotides: TGTGCCAGCAGCGTAGAGGCTAGCGGCGAGCAGTACTTC. Encoded protein: CASSVEASGEQYF.

This clone was seen a single time. V and J are TRBV5-8 and TRBJ1-5; the D gene is possibly TRBD1 (5 bases). The CDR3 loop spans 12 amino acids. V was shortened by 0 bases and J by 7 bases, with 5 bases between the two germline ends. Per the germline V gene, CDR1 is SGHTS and CDR2 is YDEGEE. The CDR3 loop reads CASSLGQQPQHF. DNA for the CDR3: TGTGCCAGCAGCTTGGGACAGCAGCCCCAGCATTTT.

This CDR3 reads CASSIFSASGNTIYF. CDR3 coding DNA: TGTGCCAGTAGTATTTTCAGTGCCTCTGGAAACACCATATATTTT. The rearrangement uses TRBV19 and TRBJ1-3; D not certain. The CDR3 length is 15 residues. Trimming took 3 bases from V and 0 from J, leaving 9 bases between them. The germline CDR1 and CDR2 sequences are LNHDA and SQIVND (reference sequence).

The chain recombines TRBV15 with TRBJ2-6; a weak D match, TRBD1 (5 bases). Germline V gives CDR1 LNHNV, CDR2 YYDKDF (reference sequence). Trimming pared 3 bases from V and 6 bases from J, leaving 15 bases between. The CDR3 consists of 16 residues. CDR3 sequence reads: CATSRLIQGQANVLTF. The CDR3 DNA reads TGTGCCACCAGCAGGTTGATTCAGGGTCAGGCCAACGTCCTGACTTTC.

This chain links TRBV7-9 with TRBJ2-5; D not certain. The CDR3 runs 12 residues. The V gene lost 5 bases and the J gene lost 5 bases, with 9 bases spanning the gap. CDR1 and CDR2 from the germline V gene are SEHNR and FQNEAQ (reference sequence). This CDR3 is CASSPPGETQYF. The CDR3, as DNA: TGTGCCAGCAGCCCCCCCGGGGAGACCCAGTACTTC.

The chain employs TRBV2 and TRBJ1-6; perhaps TRBD1 as D (5 bases). V lost 4 bases to trimming and J lost 7 bases, with 11 bases between them. This CDR3 region has 14 residues. Germline V gene sequence: CDR1 SNHLY, CDR2 FYNNEI. CDR3 coding DNA: TGTGCCAGCAGTGTCGGGGCGGGGAATTCACCCCTCCACTTT. Residues: CASSVGAGNSPLHF.

The V gene is TRBV7-2, the J gene TRBJ1-2, with D tentatively TRBD1 (6 bases). The CDR3 consists of 14 residues. The V gene lost 5 bases and the J gene lost 1 base, with 11 bases spanning the gap. Germline CDR1 and CDR2: SGHTA and FQGNSA. For the CDR3, the DNA is TGTGCCAGCAGCCCAGAGGGGGGTAACTATGGCTACACCTTC. Translated: CASSPEGGNYGYTF.

The chain carries TRBV12-3 or TRBV12-4 and TRBJ1-1; D not certain. V was cut by 0 bases and J by 9 bases, with 11 bases left in between. This CDR3 spans 13 amino acids. CDR3 nucleotide sequence: TGTGCCAGCAGTTTAGCGGATAGACAAAAAGCTTTCTTT. It is translated as CASSLADRQKAFF.

The CDR3 DNA sequence: TGTGCCAGCAGCTCCACCCGTCAGGGTTGGACTGAAGCTTTCTTT. The encoded protein is CASSSTRQGWTEAFF. The gene calls are TRBV5-5 and TRBJ1-1, with D perhaps TRBD1 (5 bases). The CDR3 loop spans 15 amino acids. With 3 bases removed from V and 5 bases from J, the gap between germline ends came to 17 bases. Germline values: CDR1 SGHKS, CDR2 YYEKEE (reference sequence).

The V gene is TRBV28, the J gene TRBJ1-1; 7 bases line up with TRBD1. The CDR3 covers 19 residues. The junction had 17 bases not matched to a gene; V was cut back by 4 bases and J by 0 bases. The germline CDR1 and CDR2 sequences are MDHEN and SYDVKM. CDR3 residues: CASSSRTGPRTRMNTEAFF. CDR3 nucleotides: TGTGCCAGCAGTTCAAGGACAGGCCCCCGTACCCGAATGAACACTGAAGCTTTCTTT.

J is TRBJ1-6 and V is TRBV2, with TRBD1 matching over 7 bases. The trim removed 8 bases at V and 0 bases at J, leaving 4 bases unmatched. Germline-derived CDR1 and CDR2 are SNHLY and FYNNEI. CDR3 length: 15 residues. Written as DNA, the CDR3 is TGTGCCAGCGGCCGGGACAGCTCCTATAATTCACCCCTCCACTTT. It is translated as CASGRDSSYNSPLHF.

The count of this clone is one. The CDR3 sequence is CALTGGPGNTIYF. CDR3 bases: TGTGCCTTAACAGGGGGCCCTGGAAACACCATATATTTT. V usage is TRBV30 and J usage is TRBJ1-3; the match to TRBD1 covers 9 bases. Germline V lookup: CDR1 GTSNPN, CDR2 SVGIG (reference sequence). The J segment lost 2 bases and the V segment lost 7 bases, leaving 3 bases of the junction unmatched. This CDR3 has 13 amino acids.

This rearrangement joins TRBV3-1 (or the pseudogene TRBV3-2) to TRBJ1-2, with unresolved D. V shed 1 base and J shed 10 bases, with 16 bases lying between them. Looked up from germline, CDR1 is LGHDT and CDR2 is YNNKEL (reference sequence). The CDR3 is 14 amino acids. The CDR3 loop reads CASSQGTGRSDYTF. CDR3 DNA: TGTGCCAGCAGCCAAGGGACTGGGCGGTCGGACTACACCTTC.

The J gene is TRBJ1-5, the V gene TRBV19, with D maybe TRBD1 (5 bases). The CDR3 is 16 residues long. Germline V gives CDR1 LNHDA, CDR2 SQIVND (reference sequence). V was cut by 10 bases and J by 0 bases, with 19 bases left in between. As DNA, the CDR3 is TGTGCCACCGCCGTGGAAGGGACTTATAGCAATCAGCCCCAGCATTTT. Translated, it gives CATAVEGTYSNQPQHF.